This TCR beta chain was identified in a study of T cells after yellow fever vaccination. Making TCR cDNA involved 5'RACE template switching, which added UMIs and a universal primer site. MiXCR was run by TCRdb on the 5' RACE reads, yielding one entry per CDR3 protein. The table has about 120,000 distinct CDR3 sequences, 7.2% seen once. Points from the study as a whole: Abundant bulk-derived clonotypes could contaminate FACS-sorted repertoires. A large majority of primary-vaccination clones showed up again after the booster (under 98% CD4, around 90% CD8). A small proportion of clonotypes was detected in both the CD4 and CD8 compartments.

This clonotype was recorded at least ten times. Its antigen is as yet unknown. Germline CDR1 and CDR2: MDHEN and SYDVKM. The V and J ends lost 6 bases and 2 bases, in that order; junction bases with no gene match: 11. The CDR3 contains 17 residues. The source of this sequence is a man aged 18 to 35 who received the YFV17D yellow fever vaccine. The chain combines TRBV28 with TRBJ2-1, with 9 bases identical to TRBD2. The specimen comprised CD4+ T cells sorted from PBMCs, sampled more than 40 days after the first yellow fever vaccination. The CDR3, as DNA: TGTGCCAGCAGCTCACGGCCGAGCGGGGGGACCTACAATGAGCAGTTCTTC. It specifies CASSSRPSGGTYNEQFF.